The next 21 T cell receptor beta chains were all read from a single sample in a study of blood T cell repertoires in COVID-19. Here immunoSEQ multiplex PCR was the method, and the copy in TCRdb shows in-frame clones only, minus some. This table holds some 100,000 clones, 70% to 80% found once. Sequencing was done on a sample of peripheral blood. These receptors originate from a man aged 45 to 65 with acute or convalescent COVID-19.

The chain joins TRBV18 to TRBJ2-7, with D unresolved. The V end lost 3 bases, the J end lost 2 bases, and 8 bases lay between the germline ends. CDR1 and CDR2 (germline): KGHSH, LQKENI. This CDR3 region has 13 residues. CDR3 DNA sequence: TGTGCCAGCTCACCCGGCGGTACCTACGAGCAGTACTTC. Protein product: CASSPGGTYEQYF.

CDR3 sequence reads: CASRGTGSYGYTF. CDR3 in DNA: TGTGCCAGCAGGGGGACAGGGTCCTATGGCTACACCTTC. V gene TRBV9 combines with J gene TRBJ1-2; 9 bases align to TRBD1. Trimming cost V 5 bases and J 4 bases; bases outside gene matches: 3. The germline V gene encodes CDR1 SGDLS and CDR2 YYNGEE. CDR3 size: 13 residues. The full variable domain, completed using reference TRBV9 and TRBJ1-2, is DSGVTQTPKHLITATGQRVTLRCSPRSGDLSVYWYQQSLDQGLQFLIQYYNGEERAKGNILERFSAQQFPDLHSELNLSSLELGDSALYFCASRGTGSYGYTFGSGTRLTVV.

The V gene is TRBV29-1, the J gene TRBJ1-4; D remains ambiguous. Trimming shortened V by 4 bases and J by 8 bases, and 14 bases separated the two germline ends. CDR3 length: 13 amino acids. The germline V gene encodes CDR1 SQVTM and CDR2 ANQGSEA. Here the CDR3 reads CSVVTQRGEKLFF. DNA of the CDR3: TGCAGCGTTGTGACTCAGAGAGGGGAAAAACTGTTTTTT.

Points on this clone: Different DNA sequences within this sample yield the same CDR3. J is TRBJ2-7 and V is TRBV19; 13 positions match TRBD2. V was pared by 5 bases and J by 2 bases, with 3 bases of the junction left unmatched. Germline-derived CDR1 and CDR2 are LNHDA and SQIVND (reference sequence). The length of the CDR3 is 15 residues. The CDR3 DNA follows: TGTGCCAGTAGTTTGGGACTAGCGGGGACCTACGAGCAGTACTTC. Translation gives CASSLGLAGTYEQYF.

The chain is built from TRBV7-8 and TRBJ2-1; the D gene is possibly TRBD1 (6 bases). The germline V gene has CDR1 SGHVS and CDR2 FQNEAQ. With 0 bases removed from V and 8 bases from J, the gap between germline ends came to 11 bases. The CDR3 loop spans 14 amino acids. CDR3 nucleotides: TGTGCCAGCAGCTTAGCGTCCAGGGGCGATGAGCAGTTCTTC. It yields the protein CASSLASRGDEQFF.

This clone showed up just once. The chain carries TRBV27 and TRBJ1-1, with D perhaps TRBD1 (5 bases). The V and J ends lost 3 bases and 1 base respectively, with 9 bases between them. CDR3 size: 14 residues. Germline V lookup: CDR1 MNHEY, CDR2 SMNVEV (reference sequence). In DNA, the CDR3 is TGTGCCAGCAGTTTGGGGCGGGAGAACACTGAAGCTTTCTTT. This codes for CASSLGRENTEAFF.

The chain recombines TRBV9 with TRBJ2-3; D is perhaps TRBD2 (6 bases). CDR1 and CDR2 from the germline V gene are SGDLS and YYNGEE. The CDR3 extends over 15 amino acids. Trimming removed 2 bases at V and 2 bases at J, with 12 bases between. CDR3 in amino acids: CASSVGSGVTDTQYF. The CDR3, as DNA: TGTGCCAGCAGCGTGGGTAGCGGAGTCACAGATACGCAGTATTTT.

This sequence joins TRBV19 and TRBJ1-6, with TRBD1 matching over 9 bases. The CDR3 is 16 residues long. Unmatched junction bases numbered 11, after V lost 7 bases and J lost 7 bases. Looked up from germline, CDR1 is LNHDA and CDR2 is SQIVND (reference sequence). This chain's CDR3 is CASMPGQGGLNSPLHF. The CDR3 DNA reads TGTGCCAGTATGCCGGGACAGGGAGGATTAAATTCACCCCTCCACTTT.

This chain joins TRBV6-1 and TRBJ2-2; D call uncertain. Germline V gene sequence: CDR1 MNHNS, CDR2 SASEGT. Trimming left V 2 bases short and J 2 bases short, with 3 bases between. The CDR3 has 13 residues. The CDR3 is CASSEHNTGELFF. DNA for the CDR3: TGTGCCAGCAGTGAACATAACACCGGGGAGCTGTTTTTT.

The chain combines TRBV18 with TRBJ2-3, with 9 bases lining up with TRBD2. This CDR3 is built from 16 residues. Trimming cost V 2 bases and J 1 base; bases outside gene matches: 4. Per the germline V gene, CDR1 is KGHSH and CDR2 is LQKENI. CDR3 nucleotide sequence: TGTGCCAGCTCACCAAACGCGGGAGGGGGCACAGATACGCAGTATTTT. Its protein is CASSPNAGGGTDTQYF.

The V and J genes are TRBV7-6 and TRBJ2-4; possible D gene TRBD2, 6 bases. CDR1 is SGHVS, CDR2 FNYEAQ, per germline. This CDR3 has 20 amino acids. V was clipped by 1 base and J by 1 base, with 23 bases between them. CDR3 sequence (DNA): TGTGCCAGCAGCTTAGAGGGGAACCCGGGACTCTCCTCTGCCAAAAACATTCAGTACTTC. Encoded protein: CASSLEGNPGLSSAKNIQYF.

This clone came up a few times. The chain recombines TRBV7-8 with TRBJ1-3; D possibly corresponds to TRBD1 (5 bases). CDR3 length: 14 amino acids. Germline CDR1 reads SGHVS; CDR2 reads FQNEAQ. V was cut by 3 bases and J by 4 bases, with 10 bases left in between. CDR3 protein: CASSFDRFGNTIYF. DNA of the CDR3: TGTGCCAGCAGCTTCGACAGATTCGGAAACACCATATATTTT.

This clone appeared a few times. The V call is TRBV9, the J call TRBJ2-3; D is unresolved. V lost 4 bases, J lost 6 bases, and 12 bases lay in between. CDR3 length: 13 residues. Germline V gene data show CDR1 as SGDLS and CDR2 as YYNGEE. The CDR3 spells CASSTPPVDTQYF. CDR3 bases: TGTGCCAGCAGCACTCCCCCCGTGGATACGCAGTATTTT.

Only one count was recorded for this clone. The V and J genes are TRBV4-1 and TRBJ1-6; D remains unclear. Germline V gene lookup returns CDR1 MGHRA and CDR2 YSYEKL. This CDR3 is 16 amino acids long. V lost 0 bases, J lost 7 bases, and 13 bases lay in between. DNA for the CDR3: TGCGCCAGCAGCCAAGAGGTGGTTGTAGTGAATTCACCCCTCCACTTT. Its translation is CASSQEVVVVNSPLHF.

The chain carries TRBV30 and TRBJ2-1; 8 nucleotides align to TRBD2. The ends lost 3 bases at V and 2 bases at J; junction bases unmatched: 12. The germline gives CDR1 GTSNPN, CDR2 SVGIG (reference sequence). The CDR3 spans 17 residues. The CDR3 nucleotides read TGTGCCTGGAGGGCGTCCAGGACTAGCATAACCTACAATGAGCAGTTCTTC. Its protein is CAWRASRTSITYNEQFF.

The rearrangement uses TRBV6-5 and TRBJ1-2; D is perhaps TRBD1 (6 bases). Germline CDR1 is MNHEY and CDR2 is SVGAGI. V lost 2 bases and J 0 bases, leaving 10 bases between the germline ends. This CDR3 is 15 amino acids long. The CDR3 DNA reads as TGTGCCAGCAGTTACGCGGACAGCCCTAACTATGGCTACACCTTC. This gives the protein CASSYADSPNYGYTF.

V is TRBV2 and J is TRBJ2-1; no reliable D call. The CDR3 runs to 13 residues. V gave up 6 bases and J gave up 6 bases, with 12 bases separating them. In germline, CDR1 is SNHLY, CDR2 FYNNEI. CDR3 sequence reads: CASSAGFGNEQFF. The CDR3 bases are TGTGCCAGCAGCGCCGGGTTCGGCAATGAGCAGTTCTTC.

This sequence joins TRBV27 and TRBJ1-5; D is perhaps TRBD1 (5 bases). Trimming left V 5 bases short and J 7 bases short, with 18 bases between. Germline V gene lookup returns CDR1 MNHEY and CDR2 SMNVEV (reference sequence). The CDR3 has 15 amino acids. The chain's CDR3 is CASSAEWGSGQPQHF. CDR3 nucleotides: TGTGCCAGCAGTGCGGAGTGGGGCAGTGGGCAGCCCCAGCATTTT.

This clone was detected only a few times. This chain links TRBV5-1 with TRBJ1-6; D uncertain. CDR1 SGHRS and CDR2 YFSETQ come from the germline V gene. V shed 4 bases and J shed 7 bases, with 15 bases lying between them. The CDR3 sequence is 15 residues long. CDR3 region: CASSPARAQNSPLHF. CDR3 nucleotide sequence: TGCGCCAGCAGCCCGGCGAGGGCCCAAAATTCACCCCTCCACTTT.

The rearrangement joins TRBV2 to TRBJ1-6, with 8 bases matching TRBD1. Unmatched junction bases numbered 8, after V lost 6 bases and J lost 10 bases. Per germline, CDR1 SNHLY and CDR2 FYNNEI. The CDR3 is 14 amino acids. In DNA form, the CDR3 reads TGTGCCAGCAGCCCCGACAGGGGAATATCACCCCTCCACTTT. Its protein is CASSPDRGISPLHF.

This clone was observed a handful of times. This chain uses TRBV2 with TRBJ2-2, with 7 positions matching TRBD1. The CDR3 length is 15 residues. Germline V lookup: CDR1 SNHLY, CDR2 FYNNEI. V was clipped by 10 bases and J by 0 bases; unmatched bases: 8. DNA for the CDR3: TGTGCCATCGACAGGGAGCTAGCGAACACCGGGGAGCTGTTTTTT. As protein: CAIDRELANTGELFF.